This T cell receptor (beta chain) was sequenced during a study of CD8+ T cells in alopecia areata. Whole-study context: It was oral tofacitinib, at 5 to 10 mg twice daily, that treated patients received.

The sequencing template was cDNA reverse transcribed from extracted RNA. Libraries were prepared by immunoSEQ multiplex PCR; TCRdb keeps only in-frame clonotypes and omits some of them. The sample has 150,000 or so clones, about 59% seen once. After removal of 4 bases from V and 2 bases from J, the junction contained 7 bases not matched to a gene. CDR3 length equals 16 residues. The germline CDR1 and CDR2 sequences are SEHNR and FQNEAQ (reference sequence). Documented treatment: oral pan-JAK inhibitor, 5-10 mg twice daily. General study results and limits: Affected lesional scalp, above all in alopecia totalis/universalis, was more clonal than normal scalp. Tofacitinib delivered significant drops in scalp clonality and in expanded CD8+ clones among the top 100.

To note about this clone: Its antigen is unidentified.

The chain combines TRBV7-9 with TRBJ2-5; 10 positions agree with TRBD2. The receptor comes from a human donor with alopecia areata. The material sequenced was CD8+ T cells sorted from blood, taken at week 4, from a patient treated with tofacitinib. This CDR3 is CASSSKGLARQETQYF. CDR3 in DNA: TGTGCCAGCAGCTCCAAGGGACTAGCGAGACAAGAGACCCAGTACTTC.